A selection of T cell receptor beta chains follows, all from one sample in a study of cytomegalovirus exposure and HLA in healthy donors. Assay: immunoSEQ multiplex PCR; the TCRdb copy retains only in-frame clones and omits some. The table shows 35,000 to 40,000 clones, with 74% occurring only once. Sequenced: PBMCs. Receptors were obtained from a man aged 25-40 years in good health and CMV-seronegative. Each CDR3 is given with its conserved first and last residue. Fields, in order: J gene, D gene, V gene, clone size, CDR3 DNA, CDR3 protein. A D gene is named only where the DNA matches it firmly. Expanded clones get a size class; other rows say once, few or many, or leave the size out.

J gene: TRBJ1-6
D gene: TRBD1
V gene: TRBV2
clone size: .
CDR3 DNA: TGTGCCAGCAGTGAGGGGACAGTTTATAATTCACCCCTCCACTTT
CDR3 protein: CASSEGTVYNSPLHF

J gene: TRBJ2-5
D gene: TRBD2
V gene: TRBV5-1
clone size: .
CDR3 DNA: TGCGCCAGCAGCTTGGGGACTAGCAGCGAGACCCAGTACTTC
CDR3 protein: CASSLGTSSETQYF

J gene: TRBJ2-1
D gene: .
V gene: TRBV18
clone size: .
CDR3 DNA: TGTGCCAGCTCACCAGGCACTACCGGAAACAATGAGCAGTTCTTC
CDR3 protein: CASSPGTTGNNEQFF

J gene: TRBJ2-1
D gene: .
V gene: TRBV29-1
clone size: .
CDR3 DNA: TGCAGCGTTGAAGTTCTGGACTTGTACAATGAGCAGTTCTTC
CDR3 protein: CSVEVLDLYNEQFF

J gene: TRBJ1-3
D gene: .
V gene: TRBV19
clone size: .
CDR3 DNA: TGTGCCAGTACTACGGGGAGTGGGAATGGAAACACCATATATTTT
CDR3 protein: CASTTGSGNGNTIYF

J gene: TRBJ2-1
D gene: TRBD1
V gene: TRBV4-2
clone size: .
CDR3 DNA: TGTGCCAGCAGCCGGGACAGGACGTATGAGCAGTTCTTC
CDR3 protein: CASSRDRTYEQFF

J gene: TRBJ1-1
D gene: .
V gene: TRBV4-1
clone size: .
CDR3 DNA: TGCGCCAGCAGCCAAGCCCTGCTTGAGTACACTGAAGCTTTCTTT
CDR3 protein: CASSQALLEYTEAFF

J gene: TRBJ1-6
D gene: .
V gene: TRBV2
clone size: .
CDR3 DNA: TGTGCCAGCAGACCAGGGGCAGGATCACCCCTCCACTTT
CDR3 protein: CASRPGAGSPLHF

J gene: TRBJ2-1
D gene: TRBD1
V gene: TRBV19
clone size: .
CDR3 DNA: TGTGCCAGTAGTATTAACCGGGACAGGGCAAACAATGAGCAGTTCTTC
CDR3 protein: CASSINRDRANNEQFF

J gene: TRBJ1-3
D gene: TRBD1
V gene: TRBV5-1
clone size: few
CDR3 DNA: TGCGCCAGCAGCTCGCAGGGGGCTGGAAACACCATATATTTT
CDR3 protein: CASSSQGAGNTIYF

J gene: TRBJ2-7
D gene: TRBD1
V gene: TRBV4-1
clone size: .
CDR3 DNA: TGCGCCAGCAGCCAAGGAGGACAGGTTGAGGGCGACGAGCAGTACTTC
CDR3 protein: CASSQGGQVEGDEQYF

J gene: TRBJ2-2
D gene: TRBD1
V gene: TRBV6-6
clone size: .
CDR3 DNA: TGTGCCAGCACCCGATTAGACAGGGACGCCGGGGAGCTGTTTTTT
CDR3 protein: CASTRLDRDAGELFF

J gene: TRBJ1-1
D gene: .
V gene: TRBV19
clone size: .
CDR3 DNA: TGTGCCAGTAGTACCCGAAAGACAGGGAACACTGAAGCTTTCTTT
CDR3 protein: CASSTRKTGNTEAFF

J gene: TRBJ1-2
D gene: TRBD1
V gene: TRBV19
clone size: few
CDR3 DNA: TGTGCCACTTCCCGGGGACAGGGTAACGGCTACACCTTC
CDR3 protein: CATSRGQGNGYTF

J gene: TRBJ2-1
D gene: .
V gene: TRBV12-1
clone size: .
CDR3 DNA: TGTGCCAGCAGCTTTGTAGCTGCGGGAGATCCCAATGAGCAGTTCTTC
CDR3 protein: CASSFVAAGDPNEQFF

J gene: TRBJ1-1
D gene: .
V gene: TRBV14
clone size: .
CDR3 DNA: TGTGCCAGCAGCCAAGCTTCTATGAACACTGAAGCTTTCTTT
CDR3 protein: CASSQASMNTEAFF

J gene: TRBJ2-3
D gene: .
V gene: TRBV25-1
clone size: .
CDR3 DNA: TGTGCCACCGGACAGCCCCGCACAGATACGCAGTATTTT
CDR3 protein: CATGQPRTDTQYF

J gene: TRBJ2-7
D gene: TRBD1
V gene: TRBV6-5
clone size: .
CDR3 DNA: TGTGCCAGCAGTTATTCCGGGACAGGAACCTACGAGCAGTACTTC
CDR3 protein: CASSYSGTGTYEQYF

J gene: TRBJ2-1
D gene: .
V gene: TRBV6-5
clone size: few
CDR3 DNA: TGTGCCAGCAGTTCCCTAGGTGGAGAGCAGTTCTTC
CDR3 protein: CASSSLGGEQFF

J gene: TRBJ1-5
D gene: .
V gene: TRBV15
clone size: .
CDR3 DNA: TGTGCCACCAGCAGAGCAGGGGTCAATCAGCCCCAGCATTTT
CDR3 protein: CATSRAGVNQPQHF

J gene: TRBJ2-3
D gene: TRBD2
V gene: TRBV10-2
clone size: few
CDR3 DNA: TGCGCCAGCAGTCGGACTAGCGGCCGCACAGATACGCAGTATTTT
CDR3 protein: CASSRTSGRTDTQYF

J gene: TRBJ1-2
D gene: .
V gene: TRBV28
clone size: .
CDR3 DNA: TGTGCCAGCAGTTTAAGGACTGATGGCTACACCTTC
CDR3 protein: CASSLRTDGYTF

J gene: TRBJ1-1
D gene: TRBD1
V gene: TRBV2
clone size: few
CDR3 DNA: TGTGCCAGCAGACCGCCGGGACAGGGCGTGAACACTGAAGCTTTCTTT
CDR3 protein: CASRPPGQGVNTEAFF

J gene: TRBJ1-4
D gene: .
V gene: TRBV18
clone size: .
CDR3 DNA: TGTGCCAGCTCACGAGGACAGAGCATTAATGAAAAACTGTTTTTT
CDR3 protein: CASSRGQSINEKLFF

J gene: TRBJ2-2
D gene: .
V gene: TRBV13
clone size: few
CDR3 DNA: TGTGCCAGCAGCTTTTCCATTAGGAACACCGGGGAGCTGTTTTTT
CDR3 protein: CASSFSIRNTGELFF

J gene: TRBJ1-2
D gene: TRBD1
V gene: TRBV25-1
clone size: .
CDR3 DNA: TGTGCCAGCAGTACCTCAGGGGGCCTCGGCTACACCTTC
CDR3 protein: CASSTSGGLGYTF

J gene: TRBJ2-7
D gene: TRBD2
V gene: TRBV28
clone size: .
CDR3 DNA: TGTGCCAGCAGTTTATCTCTTCTCATAGCGGGAGACTACGAGCAGTACTTC
CDR3 protein: CASSLSLLIAGDYEQYF

J gene: TRBJ1-5
D gene: .
V gene: TRBV6-1
clone size: .
CDR3 DNA: TGTGCCAGCAGTGATTGGGGCAGTATGGGCAATCAGCCCCAGCATTTT
CDR3 protein: CASSDWGSMGNQPQHF

J gene: TRBJ2-7
D gene: .
V gene: TRBV10-1
clone size: .
CDR3 DNA: TGCGCCAGCAGTTCGGGGGAGCACTACGAGCAGTACTTC
CDR3 protein: CASSSGEHYEQYF

J gene: TRBJ2-1
D gene: TRBD2
V gene: TRBV5-1
clone size: once
CDR3 DNA: TGCGCCAGCAGCTTGATAAGCGGGAGTGGCAATGAGCAGTTCTTC
CDR3 protein: CASSLISGSGNEQFF

J gene: TRBJ2-7
D gene: .
V gene: TRBV23-1
clone size: .
CDR3 DNA: TGCGCCAAACCCCGAGGCGGGACCTACGAGCAGTACTTC
CDR3 protein: CAKPRGGTYEQYF